Presented here are 17 T cell receptor beta chains from one specimen sequenced in a study of radiation and T cells in renal cell carcinoma. Regarding time point: blood 4 weeks post-SBRT, at nephrectomy. The treatment here: 15 Gy SBRT to primary tumor, nephrectomy 4 weeks later. Clones were sequenced by immunoSEQ multiplex PCR, and TCRdb holds only the in-frame ones, with some missing. The sample holds roughly 90,000 clones, around four fifths seen once. Specimen: blood, collected from a patient whose treatment included radiotherapy and nephrectomy. The receptors come from a man between 50 and 59 years old with renal cell carcinoma.

The genes are TRBV30 and TRBJ1-5, with D possibly TRBD1 on 6 matching bases. The CDR3 has 13 residues. Germline CDR1 is GTSNPN and CDR2 is SVGIG (reference sequence). The V gene lost 0 bases and the J gene lost 5 bases, with 8 bases spanning the gap. The CDR3 bases are TGTGCCTGGAGTGTAGGGGGTGATCAGCCCCAGCATTTT. Protein product: CAWSVGGDQPQHF.

This clone was counted only a few times. This sequence joins TRBV19 and TRBJ1-2, with a possible D match to TRBD1 (6 bases). CDR3 length: 14 residues. Germline V gives CDR1 LNHDA, CDR2 SQIVND (reference sequence). The V gene lost 9 bases and the J gene lost 4 bases, with 18 bases spanning the gap. CDR3 sequence reads: CASKTQGAGYGYTF. The CDR3 bases are TGTGCCAGCAAGACACAGGGTGCTGGCTATGGCTACACCTTC.

The genes are TRBV4-3 and TRBJ1-2; D is possibly TRBD1 (6 bases). With 4 bases removed from V and 7 bases from J, the gap between germline ends came to 10 bases. The CDR3 is 12 amino acids. CDR1 LGHNA and CDR2 YSLEER come from the germline V gene. Here the CDR3 DNA reads TGCGCCAGCAGCCCACAGGGCGTTGGCTACACCTTC. Residues: CASSPQGVGYTF.

V usage is TRBV10-3 and J usage is TRBJ2-1, with TRBD2 identical over 8 bases. The CDR3 extends over 16 amino acids. The V and J ends lost 3 bases and 4 bases, in that order; junction bases with no gene match: 8. Germline loops: CDR1 ENHRY, CDR2 SYGVKD. The CDR3 nucleotides are TGTGCCATCAGTGACCCCGGAGCGGGGGAGTACAATGAGCAGTTCTTC. This sequence encodes CAISDPGAGEYNEQFF.

For this clone: Other nucleotide sequences from this sample produce the same CDR3. The chain employs TRBV18 and TRBJ2-3; no clear D. The CDR3 contains 13 residues. CDR1 and CDR2 from the germline V gene are KGHSH and LQKENI. Trimming pared 6 bases from V and 0 bases from J, leaving 7 bases between. As DNA, the CDR3 is TGTGCCAGCTCCCCAGCTAGCACAGATACGCAGTATTTT. Residues: CASSPASTDTQYF.

DNA for the CDR3: TGTGCCTCCGAGGGGGATGCCAAAAACATTCAGTACTTC. Its translation: CASEGDAKNIQYF. The rearrangement joins TRBV30 to TRBJ2-4, with D possibly TRBD1 on 6 matching bases. Per the germline V gene, CDR1 is GTSNPN and CDR2 is SVGIG (reference sequence). The ends were cut back, 7 bases at V and 1 base at J, with 11 bases in the middle. This CDR3 is built from 13 residues.

This chain joins TRBV6-1 and TRBJ1-1; D remains unclear. Germline V gives CDR1 MNHNS, CDR2 SASEGT. V was trimmed by 4 bases and J by 6 bases, leaving 15 bases between them. CDR3 length equals 14 residues. The CDR3, as DNA: TGTGCCAGCAGTGGGACGGCCATTATCGCTGAAGCTTTCTTT. It yields the protein CASSGTAIIAEAFF.

V usage is TRBV28 and J usage is TRBJ2-7, with 8 bases aligning to TRBD1. Looked up from germline, CDR1 is MDHEN and CDR2 is SYDVKM. V lost 5 bases and J lost 6; bases outside the gene matches: 6. This CDR3 contains 13 residues. CDR3 amino acids: CASSHHDRGEQYF. The CDR3 coding sequence is TGTGCCAGCAGTCACCATGACAGGGGCGAGCAGTACTTC.

The CDR3 loop reads CASSDARHADTQYF. CDR3 DNA: TGTGCCAGCAGTGACGCCCGGCATGCAGATACGCAGTATTTT. This chain uses TRBV2 with TRBJ2-3; D uncertain. Germline CDR1 SNHLY, CDR2 FYNNEI. CDR3 size: 14 residues. V lost 3 bases and J lost 4, with 11 bases in between.

The CDR3 protein is CASSKASYTEAFF. Here the CDR3 DNA reads TGTGCCAGTAGTAAGGCCAGCTACACTGAAGCTTTCTTT. The chain is built from TRBV19 and TRBJ1-1, with D hard to call. This CDR3 is built from 13 residues. Germline assignment: CDR1 LNHDA and CDR2 SQIVND (reference sequence). V was clipped by 4 bases and J by 3 bases, with 9 bases between them.

The chain employs TRBV7-2 and TRBJ2-3; D is possibly TRBD2 (5 bases). The CDR3 sequence is 15 residues long. Trimming removed 2 bases from V and 4 bases from J, with 13 bases in between. Germline CDR1 and CDR2: SGHTA and FQGNSA. The CDR3 is CASSLMAGVADTQYF. CDR3 nucleotide sequence: TGTGCCAGCAGCTTAATGGCGGGTGTGGCAGATACGCAGTATTTT.

This sequence joins TRBV19 and TRBJ1-2, with a weak D call TRBD1 (6 bases). V was pared by 5 bases and J by 8 bases, with 12 bases between. The CDR3 has 12 residues. Germline V gene sequence: CDR1 LNHDA, CDR2 SQIVND (reference sequence). The CDR3 DNA reads as TGTGCCAGTAGTTTGGGGGCGGGCGGCTACACCTTC. It is translated as CASSLGAGGYTF.

This rearrangement joins TRBV5-1 to TRBJ2-5, with D perhaps TRBD1 (7 bases). This CDR3 has 17 amino acids. V lost 1 base, J lost 1 base, and 17 bases lay in between. Germline V CDR1 and CDR2: SGHRS, YFSETQ. The CDR3 DNA sequence: TGCGCCAGCAGCTTGCGGACAGGAGGGGCTGGCCAAGAGACCCAGTACTTC. Its translation: CASSLRTGGAGQETQYF.

CDR3 in DNA: TGTGCCAGCACCTTACAGCAATTAAAGAAGGACAGGGGGCTGTACGAGCAGTACTTC. As protein: CASTLQQLKKDRGLYEQYF. The chain has TRBV27 and TRBJ2-7, with TRBD1 matching over 11 bases. This CDR3 is built from 19 residues. Trimming took 7 bases from V and 4 from J; bases not matched to a gene: 21. Germline CDR1 MNHEY, CDR2 SMNVEV (reference sequence).

The sample holds a few counts of this clone. The identical CDR3 is also encoded by other nucleotide sequences in the sample. The V and J genes are TRBV6-5 and TRBJ1-3; no clear D. The ends were cut back, 5 bases at V and 2 bases at J, with 13 bases in the middle. Germline values: CDR1 MNHEY, CDR2 SVGAGI. This CDR3 is built from 15 residues. CDR3 loop: CASSMTSGTGNTIYF. In DNA, the CDR3 is TGTGCCAGCAGTATGACTTCGGGGACTGGAAACACCATATATTTT.

This rearrangement joins TRBV7-2 to TRBJ2-2; D remains unclear. The V gene's germline CDR1 is SGHTA and CDR2 FQGNSA. The germline V and J ends were trimmed by 2 bases and 1 base, with 5 bases remaining between them. The CDR3 sequence is 14 residues long. CDR3 region: CASSLWRNTGELFF. As DNA, the CDR3 is TGTGCCAGCAGCTTATGGAGGAACACCGGGGAGCTGTTTTTT.

The chain recombines TRBV28 with TRBJ1-2; 9 nucleotides line up with TRBD1. V shed 7 bases and J 6 bases; nucleotides not matched to a gene: 18. This CDR3 is built from 17 residues. Per germline, CDR1 MDHEN and CDR2 SYDVKM. The CDR3 DNA reads TGTGCCAGCACCATTACAGGGGGCGCATCCATTCTGGATGGCTACACCTTC. This translates into CASTITGGASILDGYTF.